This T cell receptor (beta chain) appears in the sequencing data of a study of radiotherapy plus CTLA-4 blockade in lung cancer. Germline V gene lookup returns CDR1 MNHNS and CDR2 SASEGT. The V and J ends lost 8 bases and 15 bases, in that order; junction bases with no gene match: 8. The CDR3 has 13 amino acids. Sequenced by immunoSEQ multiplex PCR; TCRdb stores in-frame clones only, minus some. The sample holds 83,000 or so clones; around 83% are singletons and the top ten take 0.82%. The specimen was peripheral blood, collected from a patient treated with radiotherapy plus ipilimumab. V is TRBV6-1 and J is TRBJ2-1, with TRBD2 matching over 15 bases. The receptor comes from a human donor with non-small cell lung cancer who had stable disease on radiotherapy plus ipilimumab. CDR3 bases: TGTGCCAGCGCAGGACTAGCGGGAGGGAGGATGTTCTTC. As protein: CASAGLAGGRMFF.